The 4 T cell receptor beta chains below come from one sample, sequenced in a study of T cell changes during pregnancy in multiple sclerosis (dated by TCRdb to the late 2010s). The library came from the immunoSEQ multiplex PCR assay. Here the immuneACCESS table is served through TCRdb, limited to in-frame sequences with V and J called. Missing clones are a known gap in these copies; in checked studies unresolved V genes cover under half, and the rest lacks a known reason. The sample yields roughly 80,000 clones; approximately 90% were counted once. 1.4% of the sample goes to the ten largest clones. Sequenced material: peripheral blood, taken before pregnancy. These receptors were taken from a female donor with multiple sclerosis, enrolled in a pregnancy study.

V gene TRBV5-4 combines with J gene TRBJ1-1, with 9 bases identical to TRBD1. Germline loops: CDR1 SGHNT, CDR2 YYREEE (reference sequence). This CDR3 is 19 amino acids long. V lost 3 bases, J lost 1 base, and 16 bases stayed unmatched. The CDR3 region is CASSSKNRGQYGGNTEAFF. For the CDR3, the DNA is TGTGCCAGCAGCTCAAAAAACAGGGGGCAATATGGGGGGAACACTGAAGCTTTCTTT.

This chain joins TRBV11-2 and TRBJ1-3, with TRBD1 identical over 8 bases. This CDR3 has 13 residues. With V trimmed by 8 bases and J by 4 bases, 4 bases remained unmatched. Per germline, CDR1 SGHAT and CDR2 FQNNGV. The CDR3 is CASGQGQGNTIYF. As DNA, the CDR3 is TGTGCCAGCGGACAGGGCCAAGGAAACACCATATATTTT. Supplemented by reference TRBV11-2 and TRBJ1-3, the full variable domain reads EAGVAQSPRYKIIEKRQSVAFWCNPISGHATLYWYQQILGQGPKLLIQFQNNGVVDDSQLPKDRFSAERLKGVDSTLKIQPAKLEDSAVYLCASGQGQGNTIYFGEGSWLTVV.

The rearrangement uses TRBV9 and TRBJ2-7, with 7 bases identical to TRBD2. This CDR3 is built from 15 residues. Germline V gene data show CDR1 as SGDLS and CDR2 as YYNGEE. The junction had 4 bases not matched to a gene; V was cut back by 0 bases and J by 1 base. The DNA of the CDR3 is TGTGCCAGCAGCGTAGCTCGGGGGGATTCCTACGAGCAGTACTTC. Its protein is CASSVARGDSYEQYF.

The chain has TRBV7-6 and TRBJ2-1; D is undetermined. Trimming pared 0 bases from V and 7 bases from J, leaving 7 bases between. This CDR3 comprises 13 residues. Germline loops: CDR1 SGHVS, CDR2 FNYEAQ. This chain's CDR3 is CASSLAALNEQFF. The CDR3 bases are TGTGCCAGCAGCTTAGCGGCCCTGAATGAGCAGTTCTTC.